This is a list of T cell receptor beta chains from one sample in a study of blood T cell repertoires in COVID-19. The table came from immunoSEQ multiplex PCR; TCRdb's copy has only in-frame clones and leaves some out. The repertoire holds 270,000 or so clones, with around 93% as singletons. Sequences were obtained from PBMCs or T cells enriched from blood (not recorded which). The receptors originated from a man aged 35 to 55 who had been exposed to COVID-19. Both conserved end residues are part of each CDR3. The listing skips clone size in some rows; elsewhere it reads once, few, many or a size class.

abundance	j_gene	v_gene	CDR3aa
-	TRBJ1-2	TRBV28	CASSPTQEVYGYTF
few	TRBJ2-3	TRBV29-1	CSVGPTGDGTQYF
-	TRBJ1-1	TRBV7-3	CASSLEGEDPEAFF
-	TRBJ2-7	TRBV6-6	CASSYSLAGGDEQYF
-	TRBJ1-2	TRBV5-5	CASLGASIYYGYTF
-	TRBJ1-6	TRBV11-1	CASSPQGSGSPLHF
-	TRBJ2-7	TRBV11-2	CASRPIRTGGITYEQYF
-	TRBJ2-3	TRBV10-3	CAIMDRGQKGTDTQYF
once	TRBJ1-5	TRBV20-1	CSAGQPQHF
-	TRBJ1-1	TRBV24-1	CATSDSGAGNTEAFF
-	TRBJ2-2	TRBV5-1	CASSLGTGPNTGELFF
-	TRBJ2-3	TRBV4-2	CASSQEGGGTDTQYF
-	TRBJ2-2	TRBV29-1	CSVEGHGGFTGELFF
-	TRBJ1-2	TRBV28	CASSLVTSGSNGYTF
-	TRBJ2-7	TRBV18	CASSPTGQAYEQYF
-	TRBJ2-3	TRBV2	CASSTDRETSGRRSDTQYF
-	TRBJ1-3	TRBV28	CASSLLAPYSGNTIYF
once	TRBJ1-3	TRBV28	CASSPAVFQSGNTIYF
-	TRBJ2-7	TRBV5-1	CASSLEPGHSEQYF
-	TRBJ2-1	TRBV24-1	CATSDNDRGLWNEQFF
-	TRBJ2-7	TRBV27	CASSFFGGGYEQYF
-	TRBJ2-7	TRBV5-1	CASSTDRASYEQYF
few	TRBJ2-5	TRBV21-1	CASSETSSPHQETQYF
-	TRBJ1-3	TRBV5-1	CASSLVGTDSGNTIYF
-	TRBJ2-1	TRBV6-5	CASRQGGRDNEQFF
-	TRBJ2-2	TRBV7-9	CASSLDGQNTGELFF
-	TRBJ2-7	TRBV30	CACIEQGYEQYF
-	TRBJ2-1	TRBV14	CASSWTSRYNEQFF